The entry below describes one T cell receptor (beta chain). The sample comes from a study of shared clonotypes between healthy human individuals. The CDR3 covers 13 residues. V was trimmed by 5 bases and J by 5 bases, leaving 10 bases between them. Germline V lookup: CDR1 SEHNR, CDR2 FQNEAQ (reference sequence). Assay execution proceeded at the deep level. The assay was immunoSEQ multiplex PCR, and TCRdb's table has in-frame clones only and misses some. This sample has about 530,000 clones, with nearly 80% found just once. The chain has TRBV7-9 and TRBJ2-1; D gene ambiguous. The sequencing input was PBMCs. The clonotype was recovered from a woman in her 40s in good health. Some clones in this sample may be carry-over from other donors' samples. The CDR3: CASSHYQHNEQFF. CDR3 nucleotide sequence: TGTGCCAGCAGCCATTATCAGCACAATGAGCAGTTCTTC.